This T cell receptor beta chain is from a study of CD8+CD57+ T cells in acquired aplastic anemia. Study information: When averaged, DNA from sorted CD4+ and CD8+ cells came to 2.5 to 3.5 ug.

Deletions cut 2 bases from V and 8 bases from J, with 9 bases between. The CDR3 covers 11 residues. Looked up from germline, CDR1 is SQVTM and CDR2 is ANQGSEA. Patients selected for sequencing had displayed CD8+CD57+ cell expansion by flow cytometry. Severe acquired aplastic anemia was diagnosed in all patients. Patients were untreated when blood was sampled. Genomic DNA constituted the template upon which TCR beta VDJ and CDR3 profiling was performed. TCRdb itself ran the reads through MiXCR, one entry per CDR3 protein. The sample records 120,000 or so distinct CDR3 sequences, approximately 36% being singletons. Comment on this clonotype: What it binds is not known.

Points from the study as a whole: Patients and controls turned out to have twenty-nine CD8+ CDR3 sequences in common.

This chain uses TRBV29-1 with TRBJ1-2, with D tentatively TRBD1 (6 bases). Material: sorted CD4+, CD8+, or CD8+CD57+ T cells (not recorded which) from PBMCs. This TCR was recovered from a human donor with aplastic anemia. CDR3 amino acids: CSVELGAGYTF. For the CDR3, the DNA is TGCAGCGTTGAATTGGGGGCCGGCTACACCTTC.